This entry lists 24 T cell receptor beta chains sequenced from one sample in a study of STAT3 mutations in large granular lymphocyte leukemia. Study results and caveats: Every T-LGLL patient had at least one immunodominant TCRbeta clonotype.

Their target antigens are unknown. Produced via immunoSEQ multiplex PCR; TCRdb's table is partial and in-frame only. The sample holds 30,000 to 45,000 clones, over 75% seen once. The specimen was PBMCs. These receptors originate from a human donor with T large granular lymphocyte leukemia. Some clones in this sample may be carry-over from other donors' samples.

The chain couples TRBV30 to TRBJ1-5; 11 nucleotides line up with TRBD1. J lost 1 base, V lost 0 bases, and 8 bases had no gene match. The CDR3 covers 18 residues. CDR1 and CDR2 (germline): GTSNPN, SVGIG (reference sequence). DNA of the CDR3: TGTGCCTGGAGTGTTGAAGGGACAGGGGGAGGAAGCAATCAGCCCCAGCATTTT. It translates to CAWSVEGTGGGSNQPQHF.

This rearrangement joins TRBV6-6 to TRBJ1-6; 7 nucleotides line up with TRBD1. V trimming: 6 bases; J trimming: 15 bases; junction bases outside the gene matches: 14. Germline CDR1 is MNHNY and CDR2 is SVGAGI (reference sequence). The CDR3 totals 14 residues. CDR3 sequence reads: CASSLTGAQNLLHF. The CDR3 bases are TGTGCCAGCAGCTTAACAGGGGCCCAGAATCTCCTCCACTTT.

The chain has TRBV27 and TRBJ1-5, with D maybe TRBD1 (5 bases). From germline, CDR1 is MNHEY and CDR2 SMNVEV (reference sequence). This CDR3 has 18 residues. V was pared by 4 bases and J by 4 bases, with 23 bases between. The CDR3 DNA reads TGTGCCAGCAGTTCCACTTTAGGCATCCGGGACGGAAATCAGCCCCAGCATTTT. This encodes CASSSTLGIRDGNQPQHF.

The chain is built from TRBV11-2 and TRBJ1-1; D not certain. The ends were cut back, 5 bases at V and 4 bases at J, with 11 bases in the middle. Germline CDR1 and CDR2: SGHAT and FQNNGV. This CDR3 is built from 13 residues. As DNA, the CDR3 is TGTGCCAGCAGCCGAACGGGAGGCACTGAAGCTTTCTTT. Translation: CASSRTGGTEAFF.

The CDR3 DNA reads as TGTGCCAGCAGTTCGCAAAACAGGGGTGGCTACACCTTC. Translation: CASSSQNRGGYTF. The V and J genes are TRBV6-6 and TRBJ1-2; 7 nucleotides agree with TRBD1. The CDR3 is made up of 13 amino acids. The germline V gene encodes CDR1 MNHNY and CDR2 SVGAGI (reference sequence). J gave up 7 bases and V 4 bases, and 6 bases lay outside the gene matches.

V usage is TRBV7-9 and J usage is TRBJ1-4; TRBD1 agrees at 9 bases. This CDR3 has 14 residues. CDR1 and CDR2 from the germline V gene are SEHNR and FQNEAQ (reference sequence). V shed 5 bases, J shed 7 bases, and the junction held 5 bases outside the gene matches. The DNA of the CDR3 is TGTGCCAGCAGCCCAACAGGGGGCTCTGAAAAACTGTTTTTT. Encoded protein: CASSPTGGSEKLFF.

CDR3 nucleotide sequence: TGTGCCAGCAGCTCGGGGCGGCGGGCAACTAATGAAAAACTGTTTTTT. This translates into CASSSGRRATNEKLFF. The genes are TRBV11-2 and TRBJ1-4, with a tentative D call TRBD1 (5 bases). Per the germline V gene, CDR1 is SGHAT and CDR2 is FQNNGV. V lost 4 bases and J 0 bases, leaving 12 bases between the germline ends. The CDR3 length is 16 residues.

The chain couples TRBV7-9 to TRBJ1-2; the D is unclear. Trimming stripped 0 bases from V and 4 bases from J, with 6 bases between. CDR1 is SEHNR, CDR2 FQNEAQ, per germline (reference sequence). The CDR3 covers 13 residues. The CDR3: CASSLANGYGYTF. DNA for the CDR3: TGTGCCAGCAGCTTAGCAAACGGCTATGGCTACACCTTC.

This chain uses TRBV4-1 with TRBJ1-6, with 8 nucleotides matching TRBD1. The CDR3 is made up of 15 amino acids. The junction had 7 bases not matched to a gene; V was cut back by 6 bases and J by 6 bases. In germline, CDR1 is MGHRA, CDR2 YSYEKL. The CDR3 reads CASRKPGQANSPLHF. The CDR3 DNA sequence: TGCGCCAGCAGGAAGCCGGGACAGGCTAATTCACCCCTCCACTTT.

This clone showed up just a few times. The genes are TRBV2 and TRBJ2-1, with D maybe TRBD2 (6 bases). From germline, CDR1 is SNHLY and CDR2 FYNNEI. The CDR3 spans 10 residues. The germline V and J ends were trimmed by 11 bases and 7 bases, with 9 bases remaining between them. The chain's CDR3 is CAAGRNEQFF. DNA for the CDR3: TGTGCCGCGGGGAGGAATGAGCAGTTCTTC.

The V gene is TRBV6-6, the J gene TRBJ1-4; 8 nucleotides agree with TRBD1. Germline V CDR1 and CDR2: MNHNY, SVGAGI (reference sequence). The V segment lost 2 bases and the J segment 7 bases; nucleotides outside the gene matches: 3. The CDR3 totals 14 residues. In nucleotides, the CDR3 is TGTGCCAGCAGTTACGGACAGGGTAGTGAAAAACTGTTTTTT. Its translation: CASSYGQGSEKLFF.

As regards this clone: An end of the junction differs from the germline gene, which may be a read error. The rearrangement uses TRBV7-7 and TRBJ2-3; no definite D call. Germline assignment: CDR1 SSHAT and CDR2 FNYEAQ (reference sequence). This CDR3 comprises 14 residues. Here the CDR3 reads CASSQSTSTDTQYF. The CDR3 region has the DNA TGTGCTAGCAGCCAATCGACTAGCACAGATACGCAGTATTTT. Together with reference TRBV7-7 and TRBJ2-3, the CDR3 gives the full variable domain: GAGVSQSPRYKVTKRGQDVTLRCDPISSHATLYWYQQALGQGPEFLTYFNYEAQPDKSGLPSDRFSAERPEGSISTLTIQRTEQRDSAMYRCASSQSTSTDTQYFGPGTRLTVL.

The J gene is TRBJ2-5, the V gene TRBV11-2, with D perhaps TRBD2 (6 bases). The V gene's germline CDR1 is SGHAT and CDR2 FQNNGV. This CDR3 comprises 15 residues. Trimming pared 3 bases from V and 5 bases from J, leaving 16 bases between. Here the CDR3 DNA reads TGTGCCAGCAGCTTTAGGGCGACTGCGGGGGAGACCCAGTACTTC. Amino acid sequence: CASSFRATAGETQYF.

The V gene is TRBV6-5, the J gene TRBJ1-1, with 7 bases fitting TRBD1. Per the germline V gene, CDR1 is MNHEY and CDR2 is SVGAGI. CDR3 size: 14 residues. V shed 6 bases, J shed 6 bases, and the junction held 10 bases outside the gene matches. CDR3 residues: CASRPDRAVSEAFF. Here the CDR3 DNA reads TGTGCCAGCAGACCCGACAGGGCCGTTTCTGAAGCTTTCTTT.

The chain is built from TRBV9 and TRBJ2-1; 9 positions agree with TRBD2. The CDR3 extends over 16 amino acids. The V gene end was trimmed by 0 bases and the J gene end by 10 bases; junction bases not matched to a gene: 11. Germline-derived CDR1 and CDR2 are SGDLS and YYNGEE. DNA for the CDR3: TGTGCCAGCAGCGTAGCGGGCGGGGGGGGAACTAAGGAGCAGTTCTTC. Amino acids: CASSVAGGGGTKEQFF.

The rearrangement links TRBV13 to TRBJ2-7; 8 bases are a match to TRBD1. CDR3 length: 15 amino acids. V shed 0 bases and J 7 bases; nucleotides not matched to a gene: 8. Germline V gene data show CDR1 as PRHDT and CDR2 as FYEKMQ (reference sequence). Here the CDR3 reads CASSLGPGQGLEQYF. The CDR3 DNA is TGTGCCAGCAGCTTAGGCCCCGGACAGGGTTTAGAGCAGTACTTC.

This chain connects TRBV7-9 to TRBJ1-2; no clear D. Trimming left V 5 bases short and J 7 bases short, with 14 bases between. The CDR3 has 13 residues. Germline V lookup: CDR1 SEHNR, CDR2 FQNEAQ (reference sequence). The CDR3 loop is CASSRPDAAGYTF. In DNA, the CDR3 is TGTGCCAGCAGCCGACCCGACGCGGCTGGCTACACCTTC.

This sequence joins TRBV5-8 and TRBJ1-4, with no clear D. Per the germline V gene, CDR1 is SGHTS and CDR2 is YDEGEE. V was cut by 4 bases and J by 8 bases, with 6 bases left in between. The CDR3 consists of 11 residues. The CDR3 loop reads CASSQTEKLFF. In DNA, the CDR3 is TGTGCCAGCAGCCAGACAGAAAAACTGTTTTTT.

This clone was counted a single time. The chain uses TRBV6-6 and TRBJ2-7; 8 positions match TRBD1. CDR1 is MNHNY and CDR2 is SVGAGI in the germline V gene (reference sequence). Unmatched junction bases numbered 8, after V lost 2 bases and J lost 5 bases. CDR3 size: 15 residues. The CDR3 DNA is TGTGCCAGCAGTTACCAAGACAGGGGCCCCAACGAGCAGTACTTC. Translated, it gives CASSYQDRGPNEQYF.

V is TRBV27 and J is TRBJ1-2; TRBD1 matches at 10 bases. The CDR3 length is 15 residues. Per germline, CDR1 MNHEY and CDR2 SMNVEV (reference sequence). V trimming: 2 bases; J trimming: 7 bases; junction bases outside the gene matches: 7. The CDR3 DNA follows: TGTGCCAGCAGTTTAGAATCGACAGGGGGCGGTGGCTACACCTTC. Translating it yields CASSLESTGGGGYTF.

The chain is built from TRBV7-2 and TRBJ2-5, with 12 bases identical to TRBD2. This CDR3 contains 15 residues. V dropped 5 bases and J dropped 4; count of bases not matched to a gene: 5. The germline CDR1 and CDR2 sequences are SGHTA and FQGNSA. CDR3 nucleotide sequence: TGTGCCAGCAGCGTCCTAGCGGGGGGGCGAGAGACCCAGTACTTC. This translates into CASSVLAGGRETQYF.

The chain's CDR3 is CASSPLGLSSYNSPLHF. Written as DNA, the CDR3 is TGTGCCAGCTCACCTCTCGGTCTTAGCTCCTATAATTCACCCCTCCACTTT. The J gene is TRBJ1-6, the V gene TRBV18; D is uncertain. The CDR3 extends over 17 amino acids. From germline, CDR1 is KGHSH and CDR2 LQKENI. V lost 3 bases and J 0 bases, leaving 12 bases between the germline ends. Full variable domain (missing parts from reference TRBV18 and TRBJ1-6): NAGVMQNPRHLVRRRGQEARLRCSPMKGHSHVYWYRQLPEEGLKFMVYLQKENIIDESGMPKERFSAEFPKEGPSILRIQQVVRGDSAAYFCASSPLGLSSYNSPLHFGNGTRLTVT.

The V call is TRBV7-2, the J call TRBJ1-5, with D unresolved. CDR3 length: 14 amino acids. Germline CDR1 SGHTA, CDR2 FQGNSA. Trimming removed 5 bases at V and 1 base at J, with 9 bases between. CDR3 DNA sequence: TGTGCCAGCAGCCAAGTTCCCAGCAATCAGCCCCAGCATTTT. Translated: CASSQVPSNQPQHF.

The chain joins TRBV4-2 to TRBJ1-2, with D unclear. V shed 4 bases and J shed 7 bases, with 13 bases lying between them. Looked up from germline, CDR1 is LGHNA and CDR2 is YNFKEQ. The CDR3 runs 13 residues. This CDR3 is CASSPPLETGYTF. The CDR3 DNA sequence: TGTGCCAGCAGCCCCCCCCTTGAGACTGGCTACACCTTC.